The TCR beta chain under discussion was sequenced for a study of T cells in localized non-small cell lung cancer. The CDR3 runs to 15 residues. J was trimmed by 5 bases and V by 3 bases; bases with no gene match: 7. CDR1 is SGHTA and CDR2 is FQGNSA in the germline V gene. Here immunoSEQ multiplex PCR was the method, and the copy in TCRdb shows in-frame clones only, minus some. This table holds roughly 20,000 clones, about four fifths found once. With respect to this clone: Antigen unknown.

Study results and limitations: Peak T cell clonality was found in uninvolved adjacent lung, exceeding tumor. Longer overall survival was linked to higher blood T cell density.

The chain employs TRBV7-2 and TRBJ1-2; TRBD1 agrees at 9 bases. The input for sequencing was peripheral blood, taken before any cancer treatment. This receptor was identified in a man between 40 and 70 years old with stage I lung adenocarcinoma. CDR3 bases: TGTGCCAGCAGCTTTGGGACAGGGAAGAGTTATGGCTACACCTTC. Translating it yields CASSFGTGKSYGYTF.